One T cell receptor beta chain is described in this entry. Its matching antigen is unknown. TCRdb's copy holds only in-frame clones and misses some; the assay was immunoSEQ multiplex PCR. The table includes 95,000 to 120,000 clones, under 90% detected once. CDR1 is SGHAT, CDR2 FQDESV, per germline (reference sequence). There are 14 residues in the CDR3. Trimming took off 5 bases at V and 5 bases at J, with 15 bases between the two ends. The sample originates from a study of a mutant IDH1 vaccine in newly diagnosed glioma. Study in general: The first vaccination came 4-6 weeks after radiotherapy alone, or with temozolomide cycles. Patients under treatment included roughly 62% males and about 40% females and had a mean age of 40.4 years.

Overall study results and limits: Vaccine-induced immune responses were detected in roughly 93% of patients. Top-clonotype changes in peripheral T cells seemed unrelated to pseudoprogression.

Specified time point: week 11, during vaccination. Each vaccine dose was 300 ug of mutant IDH1 20-mer peptide, with topical imiquimod. The V call is TRBV11-1, the J call TRBJ1-1; tentative D call: TRBD1 (5 bases). The origin of this receptor is a woman between 45 and 65 years old with glioma. The sample consisted of PBMCs, taken from a glioma patient whose treatment included an IDH1 peptide vaccine. As DNA, the CDR3 is TGTGCCAGCAGCCCTCTGGGGGTTAGGACTGAAGCTTTCTTT. Translating it yields CASSPLGVRTEAFF.